This TCR beta chain derives from a study of T cell clonality in common variable immunodeficiency. The V gene's germline CDR1 is SQVTM and CDR2 ANQGSEA. The CDR3 runs to 11 residues. Trimming removed 6 bases at V and 5 bases at J, with 10 bases between. Study findings and constraints: Reportedly, TCR beta sequences from common variable immunodeficiency showed fewer deletions and N-nucleotide insertions. TCRbeta clonality was increased in CVID versus healthy controls.

This clone occurred many times. Its antigen is as yet unknown. The missing CDR3 end, 3 residues past where the read stops, is filled in from the germline J gene. Most patients and controls had Caucasian heritage. Profiling relied on immunoSEQ multiplex PCR, and the TCRdb table lists in-frame clones only, not all of them. Recorded here are roughly 40,000 clones, none singletons. This TCR was sampled from a human donor with common variable immunodeficiency. The material sequenced was peripheral blood mononuclear cells. The V gene is TRBV29-1, the J gene TRBJ1-1; D unclear. CDR3 DNA (partial): TGCAGCGTGGTTAGTTGGACTGAA. Its protein product is CSVVSWTE. The CDR3 reads in full as CSVVSWTEAFF.